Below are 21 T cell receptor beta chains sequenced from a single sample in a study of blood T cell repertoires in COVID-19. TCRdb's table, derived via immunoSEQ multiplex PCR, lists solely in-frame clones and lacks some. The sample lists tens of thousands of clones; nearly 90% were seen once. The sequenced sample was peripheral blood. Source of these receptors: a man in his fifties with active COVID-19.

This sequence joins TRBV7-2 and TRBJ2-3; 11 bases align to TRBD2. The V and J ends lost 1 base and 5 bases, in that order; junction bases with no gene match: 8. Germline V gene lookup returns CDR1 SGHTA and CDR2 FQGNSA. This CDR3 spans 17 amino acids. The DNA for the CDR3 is TGTGCCAGCAGCTTAGGAGGTAGCGGGGGGGCCGTAGATACGCAGTATTTT. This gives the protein CASSLGGSGGAVDTQYF.

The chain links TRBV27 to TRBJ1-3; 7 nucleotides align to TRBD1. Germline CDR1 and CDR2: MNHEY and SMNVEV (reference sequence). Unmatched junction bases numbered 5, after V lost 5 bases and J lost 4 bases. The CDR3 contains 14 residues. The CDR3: CASSATGSGNTIYF. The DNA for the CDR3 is TGTGCCAGCAGTGCGACAGGGTCAGGAAACACCATATATTTT.

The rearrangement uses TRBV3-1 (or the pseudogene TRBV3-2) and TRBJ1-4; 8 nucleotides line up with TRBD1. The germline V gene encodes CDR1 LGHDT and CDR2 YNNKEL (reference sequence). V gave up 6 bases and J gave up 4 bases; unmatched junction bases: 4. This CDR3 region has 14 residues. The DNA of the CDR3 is TGTGCCAGCAGACCAGACAGGGGTAATGAAAAACTGTTTTTT. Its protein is CASRPDRGNEKLFF.

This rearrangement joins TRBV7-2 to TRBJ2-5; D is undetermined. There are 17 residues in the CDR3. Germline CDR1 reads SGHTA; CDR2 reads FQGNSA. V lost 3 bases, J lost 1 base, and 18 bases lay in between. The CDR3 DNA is TGTGCCAGCAGCTTTGTATCTGGGCAGGCGATCCAAGAGACCCAGTACTTC. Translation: CASSFVSGQAIQETQYF.

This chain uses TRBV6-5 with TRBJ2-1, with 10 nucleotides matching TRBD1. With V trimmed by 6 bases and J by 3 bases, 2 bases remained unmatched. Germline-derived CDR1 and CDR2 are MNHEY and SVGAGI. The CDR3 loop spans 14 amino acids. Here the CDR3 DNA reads TGTGCCAGCAGGGGACAGGGGTTCTACAATGAGCAGTTCTTC. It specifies CASRGQGFYNEQFF.

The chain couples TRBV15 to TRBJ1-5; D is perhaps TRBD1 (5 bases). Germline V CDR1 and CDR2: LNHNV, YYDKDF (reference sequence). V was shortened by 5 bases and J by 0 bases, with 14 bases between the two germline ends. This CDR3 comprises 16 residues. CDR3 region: CATSLWRGYSNQPQHF. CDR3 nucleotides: TGTGCCACCAGCTTGTGGAGGGGTTATAGCAATCAGCCCCAGCATTTT.

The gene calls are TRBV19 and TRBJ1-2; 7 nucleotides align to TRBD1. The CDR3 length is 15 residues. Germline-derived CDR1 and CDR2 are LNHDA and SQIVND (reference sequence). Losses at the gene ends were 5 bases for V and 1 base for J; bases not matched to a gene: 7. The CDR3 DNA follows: TGTGCCAGTAGTCCATCCCGGGACAGTAACTATGGCTACACCTTC. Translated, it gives CASSPSRDSNYGYTF.

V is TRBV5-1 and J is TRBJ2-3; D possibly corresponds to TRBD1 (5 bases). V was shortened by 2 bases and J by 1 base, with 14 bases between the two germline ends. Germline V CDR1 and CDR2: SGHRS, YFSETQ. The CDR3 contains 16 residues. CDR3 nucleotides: TGCGCCAGCAGCTTTGGTCGGACACAGGGCACAGATACGCAGTATTTT. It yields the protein CASSFGRTQGTDTQYF.

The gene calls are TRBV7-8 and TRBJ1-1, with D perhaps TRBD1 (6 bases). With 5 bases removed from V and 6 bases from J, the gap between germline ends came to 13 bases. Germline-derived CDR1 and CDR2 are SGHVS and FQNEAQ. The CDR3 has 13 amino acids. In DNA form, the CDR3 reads TGTGCCAGCAGCATGGGGGGGCACCCTGAAGCTTTCTTT. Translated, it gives CASSMGGHPEAFF.

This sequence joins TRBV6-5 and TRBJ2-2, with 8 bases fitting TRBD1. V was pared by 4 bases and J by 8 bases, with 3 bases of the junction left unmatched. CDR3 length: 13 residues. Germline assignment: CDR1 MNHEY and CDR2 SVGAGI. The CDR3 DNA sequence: TGTGCCAGCAGTTCCGACAGGGGAGGGGAGCTGTTTTTT. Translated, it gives CASSSDRGGELFF.

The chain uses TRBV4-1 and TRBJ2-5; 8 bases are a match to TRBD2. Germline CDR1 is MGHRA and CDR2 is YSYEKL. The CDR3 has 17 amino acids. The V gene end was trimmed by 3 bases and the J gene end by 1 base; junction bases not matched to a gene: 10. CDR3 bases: TGCGCCAGCAGCCAGGGCGGGAAAGCGGGGGCCCAAGAGACCCAGTACTTC. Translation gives CASSQGGKAGAQETQYF.

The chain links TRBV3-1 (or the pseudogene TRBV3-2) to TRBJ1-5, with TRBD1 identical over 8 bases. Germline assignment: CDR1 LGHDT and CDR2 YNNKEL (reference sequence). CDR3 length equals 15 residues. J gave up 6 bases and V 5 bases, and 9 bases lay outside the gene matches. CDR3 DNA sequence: TGTGCCAGCAGCTTAGGACAGGGCCTCGGTCAGCCCCAGCATTTT. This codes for CASSLGQGLGQPQHF.

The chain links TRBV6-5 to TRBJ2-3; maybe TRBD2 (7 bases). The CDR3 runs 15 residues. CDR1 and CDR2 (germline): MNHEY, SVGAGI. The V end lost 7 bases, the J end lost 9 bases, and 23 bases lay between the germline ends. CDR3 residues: CASTLGGRGGETQYF. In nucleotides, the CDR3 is TGTGCCAGCACCCTCGGGGGGCGGGGAGGAGAGACGCAGTATTTT.

Here the CDR3 DNA reads TGCGCCAGCAGCTTGTTAAGGTTCGGTGGGTCAGGGGAGACCCAGTACTTC. It translates to CASSLLRFGGSGETQYF. J is TRBJ2-5 and V is TRBV5-1; TRBD1 is a possible D gene (5 bases). V was clipped by 1 base and J by 5 bases, with 21 bases between them. The CDR3 extends over 17 amino acids. Germline CDR1 reads SGHRS; CDR2 reads YFSETQ.

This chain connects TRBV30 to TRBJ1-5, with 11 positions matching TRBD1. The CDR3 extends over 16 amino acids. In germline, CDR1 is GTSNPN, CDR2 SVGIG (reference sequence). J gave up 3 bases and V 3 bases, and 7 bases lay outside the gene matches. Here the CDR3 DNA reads TGTGCCTGGAGCACGGGACAGGGGGTGGTCAATCAGCCCCAGCATTTT. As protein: CAWSTGQGVVNQPQHF.

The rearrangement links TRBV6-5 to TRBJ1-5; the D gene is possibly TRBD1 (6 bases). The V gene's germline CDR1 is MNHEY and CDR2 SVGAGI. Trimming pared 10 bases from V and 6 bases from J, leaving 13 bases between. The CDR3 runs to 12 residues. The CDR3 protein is CATRTVGQPQHF. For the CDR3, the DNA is TGTGCCACCCGGACAGTCGGTCAGCCCCAGCATTTT.

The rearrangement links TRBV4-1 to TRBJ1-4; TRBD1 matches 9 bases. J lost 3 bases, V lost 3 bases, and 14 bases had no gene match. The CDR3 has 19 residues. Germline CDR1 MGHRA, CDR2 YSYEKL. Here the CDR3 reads CASSQVPGTGTRSNEKLFF. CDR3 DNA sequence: TGCGCCAGCAGCCAGGTACCCGGGACAGGGACCAGATCTAATGAAAAACTGTTTTTT.

CDR3 residues: CASSSGGRVQNEQFF. Written as DNA, the CDR3 is TGCGCCAGCAGCTCCGGGGGACGGGTCCAGAATGAGCAGTTCTTC. The V and J genes are TRBV5-1 and TRBJ2-1; weak D call: TRBD2 (6 bases). The ends were cut back, 3 bases at V and 7 bases at J, with 17 bases in the middle. Germline loops: CDR1 SGHRS, CDR2 YFSETQ. CDR3 size: 15 residues. Full variable domain (rest looked up from reference TRBV5-1 and TRBJ2-1): KAGVTQTPRYLIKTRGQQVTLSCSPISGHRSVSWYQQTPGQGLQFLFEYFSETQRNKGNFPGRFSGRQFSNSRSEMNVSTLELGDSALYLCASSSGGRVQNEQFFGPGTRLTVL.

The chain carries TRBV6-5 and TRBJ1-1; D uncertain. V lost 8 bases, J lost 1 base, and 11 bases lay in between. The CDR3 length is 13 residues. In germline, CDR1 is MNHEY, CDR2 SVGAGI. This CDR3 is CASAGFGNTEAFF. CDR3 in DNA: TGTGCCAGCGCGGGCTTTGGGAACACTGAAGCTTTCTTT.

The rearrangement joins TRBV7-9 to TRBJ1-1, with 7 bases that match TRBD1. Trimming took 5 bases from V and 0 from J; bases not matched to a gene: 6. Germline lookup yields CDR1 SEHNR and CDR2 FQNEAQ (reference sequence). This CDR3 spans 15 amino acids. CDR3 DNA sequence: TGTGCCAGCAGCCCACAGGGGACATTGAACACTGAAGCTTTCTTT. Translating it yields CASSPQGTLNTEAFF.

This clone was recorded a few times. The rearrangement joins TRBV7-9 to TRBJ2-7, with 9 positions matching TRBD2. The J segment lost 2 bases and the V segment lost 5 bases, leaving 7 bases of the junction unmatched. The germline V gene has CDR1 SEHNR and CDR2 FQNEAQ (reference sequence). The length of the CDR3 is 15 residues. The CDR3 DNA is TGTGCCAGCAGCCCGCGGGGGACTAGCACCTACGAGCAGTACTTC. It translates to CASSPRGTSTYEQYF.